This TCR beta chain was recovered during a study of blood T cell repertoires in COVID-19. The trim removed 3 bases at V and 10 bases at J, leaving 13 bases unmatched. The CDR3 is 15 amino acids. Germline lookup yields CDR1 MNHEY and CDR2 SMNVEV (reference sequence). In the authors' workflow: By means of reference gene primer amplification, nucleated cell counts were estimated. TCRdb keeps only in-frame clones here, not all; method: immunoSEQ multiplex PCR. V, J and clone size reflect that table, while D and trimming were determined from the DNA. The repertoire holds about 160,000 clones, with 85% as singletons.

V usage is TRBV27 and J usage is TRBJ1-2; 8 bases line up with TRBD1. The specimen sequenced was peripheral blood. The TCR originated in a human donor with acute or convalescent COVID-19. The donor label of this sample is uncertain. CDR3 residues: CASSLTSGGLGPYTF. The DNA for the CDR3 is TGTGCCAGCAGTTTGACGTCAGGGGGCCTGGGACCCTACACCTTC.